Below, 32 T cell receptor beta chains from the same sample are listed, as sequenced in a study of STAT5B mutations in CD4+ large granular lymphocyte leukemia. Measured with immunoSEQ multiplex PCR; TCRdb has only the in-frame clones, and not every one. Of 28,000 or so clones listed, just under 80% are singletons. Source material: CD4+ T cells from blood buffy coats. The receptors were gathered from a human donor in good health.

The chain is built from TRBV6-4 and TRBJ2-3; TRBD2 agrees at 8 bases. The CDR3 runs 16 residues. Unmatched junction bases numbered 13, after V lost 7 bases and J lost 4 bases. The germline gives CDR1 MRHNA, CDR2 SNTAGT. CDR3 sequence: CASMGSAGGDADTQYF. Here the CDR3 DNA reads TGTGCCAGCATGGGGTCGGCGGGGGGAGACGCAGATACGCAGTATTTT.

Here the CDR3 DNA reads TGTGCCAGCAGCCAAGGACAGGGGACGGGCTACACCTTC. Amino acids: CASSQGQGTGYTF. The rearrangement joins TRBV11-2 to TRBJ1-2; 9 nucleotides line up with TRBD1. This CDR3 has 13 residues. CDR1 is SGHAT and CDR2 is FQNNGV in the germline V gene. V shed 5 bases, J shed 8 bases, and the junction held 6 bases outside the gene matches.

The chain links TRBV5-1 to TRBJ1-2, with D possibly TRBD1 on 6 matching bases. Trimming took off 4 bases at V and 4 bases at J, with 8 bases between the two ends. The CDR3 is made up of 12 amino acids. Germline V gene data show CDR1 as SGHRS and CDR2 as YFSETQ. In DNA form, the CDR3 reads TGCGCCAGCAGCCCGGACAGCTATGGCTACACCTTC. This encodes CASSPDSYGYTF. Full variable domain (remainder filled in from reference TRBV5-1 and TRBJ1-2): KAGVTQTPRYLIKTRGQQVTLSCSPISGHRSVSWYQQTPGQGLQFLFEYFSETQRNKGNFPGRFSGRQFSNSRSEMNVSTLELGDSALYLCASSPDSYGYTFGSGTRLTVV.

The genes are TRBV5-1 and TRBJ2-7, with 7 positions matching TRBD1. The CDR3 contains 13 residues. Germline CDR1 is SGHRS and CDR2 is YFSETQ. J lost 2 bases, V lost 10 bases, and 9 bases had no gene match. Here the CDR3 reads CASRRTGTYEQYF. The CDR3 DNA is TGCGCCTCTAGGCGGACAGGAACCTACGAGCAGTACTTC.

The J gene is TRBJ1-2, the V gene TRBV28; TRBD1 aligns across 8 bases. The V gene end was trimmed by 4 bases and the J gene end by 5 bases; junction bases not matched to a gene: 6. Germline assignment: CDR1 MDHEN and CDR2 SYDVKM. The CDR3 length is 14 residues. CDR3 in amino acids: CASSSPGQVYGYTF. The CDR3, as DNA: TGTGCCAGCAGTTCACCGGGACAGGTATATGGCTACACCTTC.

This chain joins TRBV5-1 and TRBJ2-3, with 16 nucleotides matching TRBD2. The germline V gene has CDR1 SGHRS and CDR2 YFSETQ. This CDR3 comprises 17 residues. J was trimmed by 6 bases and V by 4 bases; bases with no gene match: 8. CDR3 DNA sequence: TGCGCCAGCAGCGTCGGGACTAGCGGGGGGGCCGTGGATACGCAGTATTTT. Protein sequence: CASSVGTSGGAVDTQYF.

The chain recombines TRBV7-9 with TRBJ2-3; the match to TRBD1 covers 10 bases. CDR1 and CDR2 from the germline V gene are SEHNR and FQNEAQ (reference sequence). The CDR3 has 15 amino acids. The V gene end was trimmed by 5 bases and the J gene end by 4 bases; junction bases not matched to a gene: 6. The DNA for the CDR3 is TGTGCCAGCAGCCTTAGACAGGGGGCTTCAGATACGCAGTATTTT. It translates to CASSLRQGASDTQYF. Full variable domain (missing parts from reference TRBV7-9 and TRBJ2-3): DTGVSQNPRHKITKRGQNVTFRCDPISEHNRLYWYRQTLGQGPEFLTYFQNEAQLEKSRLLSDRFSAERPKGSFSTLEIQRTEQGDSAMYLCASSLRQGASDTQYFGPGTRLTVL.

The chain couples TRBV5-5 to TRBJ2-5; the match to TRBD1 covers 8 bases. The length of the CDR3 is 15 residues. Trimming took 4 bases from V and 1 from J; bases not matched to a gene: 6. Germline V CDR1 and CDR2: SGHKS, YYEKEE (reference sequence). CDR3 residues: CASSQPTGGQETQYF. The DNA of the CDR3 is TGTGCCAGCAGCCAACCAACAGGGGGCCAAGAGACCCAGTACTTC.

This clone was picked up one time. V gene TRBV30 combines with J gene TRBJ2-1; a weak D match, TRBD1 (6 bases). CDR3 length: 12 residues. Germline values: CDR1 GTSNPN, CDR2 SVGIG (reference sequence). The V end lost 7 bases, the J end lost 10 bases, and 17 bases lay between the germline ends. The CDR3 here is CALGQTPMEQFF. DNA of the CDR3: TGTGCCTTGGGACAAACCCCAATGGAGCAGTTCTTC.

Comment on this clone: Other DNA sequences in this specimen translate into the identical CDR3. The CDR3 nucleotides read TGTGCCAGCTCATCGACACCAGGGAGCAATCAGCCCCAGCATTTT. Its protein product is CASSSTPGSNQPQHF. V usage is TRBV18 and J usage is TRBJ1-5, with D perhaps matching TRBD1 (5 bases). The CDR3 covers 15 residues. CDR1 and CDR2 (germline): KGHSH, LQKENI. Trimming cost V 5 bases and J 1 base, with 12 bases left between them.

This clone was seen only a few times. The chain recombines TRBV9 with TRBJ2-2; unclear D gene. V was shortened by 0 bases and J by 5 bases, with 14 bases between the two germline ends. This CDR3 has 16 residues. The germline gives CDR1 SGDLS, CDR2 YYNGEE. The chain's CDR3 is CASSVAPSTLTGELFF. In nucleotides, the CDR3 is TGTGCCAGCAGCGTAGCCCCATCGACACTTACCGGGGAGCTGTTTTTT.

The chain recombines TRBV28 with TRBJ1-1; TRBD1 matches 7 bases. The V gene end was trimmed by 6 bases and the J gene end by 7 bases; junction bases not matched to a gene: 5. Per germline, CDR1 MDHEN and CDR2 SYDVKM. CDR3 length equals 12 residues. The chain's CDR3 is CASRGQSFEAFF. For the CDR3, the DNA is TGTGCCAGCAGGGGACAGTCGTTTGAAGCTTTCTTT. Full variable domain (missing parts from reference TRBV28 and TRBJ1-1): DVKVTQSSRYLVKRTGEKVFLECVQDMDHENMFWYRQDPGLGLRLIYFSYDVKMKEKGDIPEGYSVSREKKERFSLILESASTNQTSMYLCASRGQSFEAFFGQGTRLTVV.

CDR3 protein: CASSLGTSGTGELFF. The CDR3, as DNA: TGTGCCAGCAGCTTAGGGACCTCGGGGACCGGGGAGCTGTTTTTT. V is TRBV7-2 and J is TRBJ2-2, with a possible D match to TRBD2 (5 bases). The germline V gene encodes CDR1 SGHTA and CDR2 FQGNSA. The length of the CDR3 is 15 residues. V dropped 1 base and J dropped 5 bases, with 11 bases sitting between them.

The chain is built from TRBV10-3 and TRBJ2-1; a weak D match, TRBD2 (6 bases). CDR3 size: 14 residues. Germline CDR1 and CDR2: ENHRY and SYGVKD. Trimming removed 6 bases from V and 5 bases from J, with 14 bases in between. The CDR3 is CAIRPIGGNNEQFF. CDR3 bases: TGTGCCATCAGACCGATTGGGGGGAACAATGAGCAGTTCTTC.

The chain joins TRBV7-9 to TRBJ2-3; D remains unclear. This CDR3 comprises 14 residues. V was pared by 1 base and J by 0 bases, with 5 bases between. Germline loops: CDR1 SEHNR, CDR2 FQNEAQ (reference sequence). The chain's CDR3 is CASSLELSTDTQYF. CDR3 DNA sequence: TGTGCCAGCAGCTTAGAACTGAGCACAGATACGCAGTATTTT.

This chain connects TRBV28 to TRBJ2-7; D may be TRBD2 (5 bases). V gave up 3 bases and J gave up 5 bases, with 14 bases separating them. This CDR3 region has 14 residues. Germline CDR1 reads MDHEN; CDR2 reads SYDVKM. The CDR3 nucleotides are TGTGCCAGCAGTTTGGGTGCGGGTTCTAACGAGCAGTACTTC. Translated: CASSLGAGSNEQYF.

CDR3 loop: CASSSGAYSGNTIYF. The CDR3, as DNA: TGTGCCAGCAGCTCCGGGGCCTACTCTGGAAACACCATATATTTT. The gene calls are TRBV6-5 and TRBJ1-3; maybe TRBD1 (5 bases). CDR1 and CDR2 from the germline V gene are MNHEY and SVGAGI. The CDR3 loop spans 15 amino acids. The V and J ends lost 6 bases and 0 bases respectively, with 12 bases between them.

The chain employs TRBV28 and TRBJ1-4, with D maybe TRBD1 (5 bases). V gave up 6 bases and J gave up 5 bases, with 16 bases separating them. The CDR3 totals 15 residues. Germline CDR1 MDHEN, CDR2 SYDVKM. CDR3 in amino acids: CASSAQLGANEKLFF. In nucleotides, the CDR3 is TGTGCCAGCAGCGCCCAGCTCGGGGCGAATGAAAAACTGTTTTTT.

This clone was found a few times. CDR3 region: CASSLEHRGTEAFF. The CDR3 bases are TGTGCCAGCAGCTTAGAACACAGGGGCACTGAAGCTTTCTTT. The chain uses TRBV7-9 and TRBJ1-1; 7 bases are shared with TRBD1. The ends lost 1 base at V and 4 bases at J; junction bases unmatched: 3. Germline V gene lookup returns CDR1 SEHNR and CDR2 FQNEAQ (reference sequence). CDR3 length: 14 residues.

The chain is built from TRBV28 and TRBJ2-6, with D perhaps being TRBD1 or TRBD2 (5 bases each). The V end was cut by 7 bases, the J end by 0 bases, with 25 bases between. The CDR3 has 20 amino acids. Germline V gene lookup returns CDR1 MDHEN and CDR2 SYDVKM. The CDR3 DNA follows: TGTGCCAGCAACCCCCGATACGCCCGGGGCGCGAGCTCTGGGGCCAACGTCCTGACTTTC. Protein product: CASNPRYARGASSGANVLTF. The entire variable domain, with the rest obtained from reference TRBV28 and TRBJ2-6, is as follows: DVKVTQSSRYLVKRTGEKVFLECVQDMDHENMFWYRQDPGLGLRLIYFSYDVKMKEKGDIPEGYSVSREKKERFSLILESASTNQTSMYLCASNPRYARGASSGANVLTFGAGSRLTVL.

This clone occurred a few times. This chain joins TRBV7-9 and TRBJ1-1; D perhaps matches TRBD1 (6 bases). This CDR3 comprises 14 residues. Germline loops: CDR1 SEHNR, CDR2 FQNEAQ (reference sequence). V lost 6 bases and J 2 bases, leaving 13 bases between the germline ends. CDR3 sequence (DNA): TGTGCCAGCAGTAGGACGGACAGAAACACTGAAGCTTTCTTT. It codes for CASSRTDRNTEAFF.

V is TRBV15 and J is TRBJ2-3; the D gene is possibly TRBD2 (6 bases). The germline CDR1 and CDR2 sequences are LNHNV and YYDKDF (reference sequence). The CDR3 is 17 amino acids. Trimming shortened V by 4 bases and J by 2 bases, and 19 bases separated the two germline ends. The CDR3 protein is CATSKSRPGTFTDTQYF. CDR3 DNA sequence: TGTGCCACCAGCAAGTCCCGCCCCGGGACTTTCACAGATACGCAGTATTTT.

CDR3 loop: CASSLGSGRTYNEQFF. In DNA form, the CDR3 reads TGTGCCAGCAGCTTAGGTAGCGGGAGGACCTACAATGAGCAGTTCTTC. The chain links TRBV7-8 to TRBJ2-1; 10 bases map to TRBD2. The CDR3 covers 16 residues. Germline CDR1 reads SGHVS; CDR2 reads FQNEAQ. V was clipped by 1 base and J by 2 bases; unmatched bases: 2.

The chain combines TRBV11-2 with TRBJ2-5; D is ambiguous. The CDR3 loop spans 11 amino acids. Germline V gene data show CDR1 as SGHAT and CDR2 as FQNNGV. Trimming cost V 2 bases and J 4 bases, with 2 bases left between them. The CDR3 loop reads CASSLRETQYF. The CDR3 bases are TGTGCCAGCAGCTTAAGAGAGACCCAGTACTTC.

This clone was recorded a few times. V is TRBV18 and J is TRBJ2-7; the match to TRBD1 covers 8 bases. V trimming: 3 bases; J trimming: 2 bases; junction bases outside the gene matches: 3. This CDR3 is built from 14 residues. Germline assignment: CDR1 KGHSH and CDR2 LQKENI. The CDR3 loop is CASSPGRGPYEQYF. The CDR3 coding sequence is TGTGCCAGCTCACCGGGCAGGGGGCCCTACGAGCAGTACTTC.

On this clone itself: Other DNA sequences within the sample encode an identical CDR3. The chain recombines TRBV5-1 with TRBJ1-5, with D unclear. The CDR3 sequence is 13 residues long. Germline V gene sequence: CDR1 SGHRS, CDR2 YFSETQ. V was trimmed by 0 bases and J by 5 bases, leaving 6 bases between them. The CDR3, as DNA: TGCGCCAGCAGCTTGGCTGGTGATCAGCCCCAGCATTTT. Its translation is CASSLAGDQPQHF.

V usage is TRBV19 and J usage is TRBJ2-3; TRBD2 agrees at 10 bases. CDR1 and CDR2 (germline): LNHDA, SQIVND (reference sequence). The V gene end was trimmed by 3 bases and the J gene end by 1 base; junction bases not matched to a gene: 7. The CDR3 spans 17 residues. The CDR3 sequence is CASSIPRLAGGTDTQYF. CDR3 in DNA: TGTGCCAGTAGTATCCCTCGGCTAGCGGGAGGCACAGATACGCAGTATTTT. Variable domain in full (rest from reference TRBV19 and TRBJ2-3): DGGITQSPKYLFRKEGQNVTLSCEQNLNHDAMYWYRQDPGQGLRLIYYSQIVNDFQKGDIAEGYSVSREKKESFPLTVTSAQKNPTAFYLCASSIPRLAGGTDTQYFGPGTRLTVL.

The genes are TRBV21-1 and TRBJ2-7; the listed D gene, TRBD2, was not tested against the DNA. TRBV21-1 is marked as a pseudogene. This CDR3 contains 13 residues. DNA for the CDR3: TGTGCCAGCACAGAACTAGCGGGAGACGAGCAGTACTTC. This sequence encodes CASTELAGDEQYF.

The chain couples TRBV7-8 to TRBJ2-5; possibly TRBD1 for D (6 bases). This CDR3 has 14 residues. The ends were cut back, 4 bases at V and 5 bases at J, with 14 bases in the middle. The germline V gene has CDR1 SGHVS and CDR2 FQNEAQ. Written as DNA, the CDR3 is TGTGCCAGCAGCTCCACGTGGACAGAGGAGACCCAGTACTTC. It codes for CASSSTWTEETQYF.

The V and J genes are TRBV2 and TRBJ1-2, with a weak D call TRBD1 (5 bases). CDR3 length: 13 residues. CDR1 is SNHLY, CDR2 FYNNEI, per germline. V lost 1 base and J lost 8, with 11 bases in between. The CDR3 region has the DNA TGTGCCAGCAGTGAAGGGGCAGGGAGAGGCTACACCTTC. Its protein is CASSEGAGRGYTF.

The chain recombines TRBV28 with TRBJ1-2; 8 nucleotides match TRBD1. Germline V gives CDR1 MDHEN, CDR2 SYDVKM. The V segment lost 4 bases and the J segment 8 bases; nucleotides outside the gene matches: 9. This CDR3 is built from 14 residues. The CDR3 DNA sequence: TGTGCCAGCAGTTCCCTAAAAGGACAGGGCGGCTACACCTTC. Its protein is CASSSLKGQGGYTF.

This clone has only one observation. The genes are TRBV6-5 and TRBJ2-2; tentatively, D is TRBD1 (6 bases). Germline V gene lookup returns CDR1 MNHEY and CDR2 SVGAGI. Trimming cost V 6 bases and J 3 bases, with 11 bases left between them. This CDR3 contains 14 residues. CDR3 loop: CASRGAGDTGELFF. CDR3 nucleotide sequence: TGTGCCAGCAGGGGGGCAGGGGACACCGGGGAGCTGTTTTTT.